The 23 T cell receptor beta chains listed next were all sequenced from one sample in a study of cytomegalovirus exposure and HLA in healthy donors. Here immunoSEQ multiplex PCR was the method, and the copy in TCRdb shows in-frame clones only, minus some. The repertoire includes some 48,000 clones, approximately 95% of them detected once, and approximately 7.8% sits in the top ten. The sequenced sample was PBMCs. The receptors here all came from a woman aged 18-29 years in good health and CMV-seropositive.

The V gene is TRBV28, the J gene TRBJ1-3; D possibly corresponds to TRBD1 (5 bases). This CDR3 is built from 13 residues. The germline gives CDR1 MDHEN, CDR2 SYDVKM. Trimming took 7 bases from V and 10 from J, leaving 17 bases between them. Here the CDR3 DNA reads TGTGCCAGCAATGACCCGGACATCGGTACCATATATTTT. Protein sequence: CASNDPDIGTIYF.

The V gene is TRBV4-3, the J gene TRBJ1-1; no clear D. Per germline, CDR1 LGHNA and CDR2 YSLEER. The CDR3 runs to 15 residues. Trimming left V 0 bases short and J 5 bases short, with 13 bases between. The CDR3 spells CASSQDPGPGTEAFF. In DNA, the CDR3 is TGCGCCAGCAGCCAAGATCCCGGCCCGGGGACTGAAGCTTTCTTT.

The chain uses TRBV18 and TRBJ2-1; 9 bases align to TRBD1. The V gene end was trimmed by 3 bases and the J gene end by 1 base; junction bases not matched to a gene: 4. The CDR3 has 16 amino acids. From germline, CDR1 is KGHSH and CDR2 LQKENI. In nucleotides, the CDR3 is TGTGCCAGCTCACCCGGGACAGGGTGGTCCTACAATGAGCAGTTCTTC. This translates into CASSPGTGWSYNEQFF.

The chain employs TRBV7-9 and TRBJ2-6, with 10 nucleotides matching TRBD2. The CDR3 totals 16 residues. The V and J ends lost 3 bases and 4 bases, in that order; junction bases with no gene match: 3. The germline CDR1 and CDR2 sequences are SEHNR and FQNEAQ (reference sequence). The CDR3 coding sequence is TGTGCCAGCAGCTTCCTAGCGGGAGCCGGGGCCAACGTCCTGACTTTC. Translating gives CASSFLAGAGANVLTF. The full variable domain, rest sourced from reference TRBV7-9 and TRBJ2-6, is DTGVSQNPRHKITKRGQNVTFRCDPISEHNRLYWYRQTLGQGPEFLTYFQNEAQLEKSRLLSDRFSAERPKGSFSTLEIQRTEQGDSAMYLCASSFLAGAGANVLTFGAGSRLTVL.

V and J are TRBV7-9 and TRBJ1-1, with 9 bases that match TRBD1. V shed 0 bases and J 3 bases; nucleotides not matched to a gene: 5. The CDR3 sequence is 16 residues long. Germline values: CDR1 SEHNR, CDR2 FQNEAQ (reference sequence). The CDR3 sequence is CASSLAPTGGDTEAFF. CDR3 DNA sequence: TGTGCCAGCAGCTTAGCCCCGACAGGGGGTGACACTGAAGCTTTCTTT.

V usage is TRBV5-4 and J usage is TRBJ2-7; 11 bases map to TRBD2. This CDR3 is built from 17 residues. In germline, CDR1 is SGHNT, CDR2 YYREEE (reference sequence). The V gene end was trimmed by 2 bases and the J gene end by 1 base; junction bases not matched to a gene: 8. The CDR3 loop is CASSFGPSGRISYEQYF. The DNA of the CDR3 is TGTGCCAGCAGCTTTGGACCTAGCGGGAGGATATCCTACGAGCAGTACTTC.

The DNA for the CDR3 is TGCAGCATCAAAGCTGCGACAGGAACTGAAGCTTTCTTT. Translating it yields CSIKAATGTEAFF. The V call is TRBV29-1, the J call TRBJ1-1; tentative D call: TRBD1 (6 bases). Germline loops: CDR1 SQVTM, CDR2 ANQGSEA. CDR3 length equals 13 residues. V was cut by 8 bases and J by 5 bases, with 18 bases left in between.

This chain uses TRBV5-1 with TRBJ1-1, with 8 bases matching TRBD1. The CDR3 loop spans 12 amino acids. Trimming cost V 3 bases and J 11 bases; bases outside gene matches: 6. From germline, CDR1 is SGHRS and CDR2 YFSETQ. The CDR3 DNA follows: TGCGCCAGCAGCTCCCAGGGGGCGGATGCTTTCTTT. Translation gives CASSSQGADAFF.

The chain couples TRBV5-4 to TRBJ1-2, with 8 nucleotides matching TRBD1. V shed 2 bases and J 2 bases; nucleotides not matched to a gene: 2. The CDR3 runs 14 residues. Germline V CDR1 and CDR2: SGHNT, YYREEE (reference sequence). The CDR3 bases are TGTGCCAGCAGCTTCGGGACAGGAAACTATGGCTACACCTTC. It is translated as CASSFGTGNYGYTF.

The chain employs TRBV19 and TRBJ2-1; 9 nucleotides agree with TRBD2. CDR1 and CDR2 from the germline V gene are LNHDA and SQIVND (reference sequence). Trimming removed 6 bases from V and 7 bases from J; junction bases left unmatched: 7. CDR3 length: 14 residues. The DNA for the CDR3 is TGTGCCAGTAGGAGGAGCGGGAGGTTGAATGAGCAGTTCTTC. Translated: CASRRSGRLNEQFF.

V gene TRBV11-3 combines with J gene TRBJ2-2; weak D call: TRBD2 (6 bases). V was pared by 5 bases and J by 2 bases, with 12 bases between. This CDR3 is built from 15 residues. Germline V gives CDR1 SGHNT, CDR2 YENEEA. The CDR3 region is CASSQRTTNTGELFF. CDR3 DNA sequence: TGTGCCAGCAGCCAAAGGACTACCAACACCGGGGAGCTGTTTTTT.

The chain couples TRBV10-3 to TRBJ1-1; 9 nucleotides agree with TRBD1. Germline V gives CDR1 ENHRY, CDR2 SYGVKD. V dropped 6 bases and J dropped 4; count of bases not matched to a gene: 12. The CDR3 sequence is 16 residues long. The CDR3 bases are TGTGCCATCAGCGGAAACAGGGGGCAAGGTGGCACTGAAGCTTTCTTT. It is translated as CAISGNRGQGGTEAFF.

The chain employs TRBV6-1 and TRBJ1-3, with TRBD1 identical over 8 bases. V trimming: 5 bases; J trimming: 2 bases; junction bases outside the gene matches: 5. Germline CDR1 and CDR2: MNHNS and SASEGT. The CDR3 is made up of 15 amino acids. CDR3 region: CASSPETGAGNTIYF. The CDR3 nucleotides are TGTGCCAGCAGTCCCGAGACAGGGGCTGGAAACACCATATATTTT.

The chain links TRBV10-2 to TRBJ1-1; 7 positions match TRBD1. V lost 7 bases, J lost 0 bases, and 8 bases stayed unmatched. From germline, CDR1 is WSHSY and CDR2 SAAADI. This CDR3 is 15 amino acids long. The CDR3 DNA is TGCGCCAGCAAGGGGACAGATAACATGAACACTGAAGCTTTCTTT. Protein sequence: CASKGTDNMNTEAFF.

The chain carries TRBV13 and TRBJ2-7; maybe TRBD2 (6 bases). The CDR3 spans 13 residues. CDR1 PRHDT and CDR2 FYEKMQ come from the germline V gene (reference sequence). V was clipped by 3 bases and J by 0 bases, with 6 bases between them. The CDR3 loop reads CASSLGGSYEQYF. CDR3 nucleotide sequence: TGTGCCAGCAGCTTGGGAGGCTCCTACGAGCAGTACTTC.

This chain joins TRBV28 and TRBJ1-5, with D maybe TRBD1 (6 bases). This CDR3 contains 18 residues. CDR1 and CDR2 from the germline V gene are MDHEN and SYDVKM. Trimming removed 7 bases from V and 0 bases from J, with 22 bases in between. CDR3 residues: CASTETSDRGYSNQPQHF. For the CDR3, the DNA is TGTGCCAGCACCGAGACCTCGGACAGAGGTTATAGCAATCAGCCCCAGCATTTT.

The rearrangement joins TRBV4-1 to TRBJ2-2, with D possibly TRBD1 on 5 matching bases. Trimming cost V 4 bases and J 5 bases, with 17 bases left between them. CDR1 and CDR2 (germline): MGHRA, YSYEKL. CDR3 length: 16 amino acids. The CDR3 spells CASSPQQELSTGELFF. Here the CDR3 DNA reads TGCGCCAGCAGCCCCCAACAGGAGCTATCGACCGGGGAGCTGTTTTTT.

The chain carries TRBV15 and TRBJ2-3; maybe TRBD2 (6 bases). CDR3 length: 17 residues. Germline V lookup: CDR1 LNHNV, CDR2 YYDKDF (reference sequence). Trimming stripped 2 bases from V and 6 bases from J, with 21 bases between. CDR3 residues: CATSRRPERRESDTQYF. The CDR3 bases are TGTGCCACCAGCAGAAGGCCAGAGAGGCGGGAAAGCGATACGCAGTATTTT. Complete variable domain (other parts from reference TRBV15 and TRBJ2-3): DAMVIQNPRYQVTQFGKPVTLSCSQTLNHNVMYWYQQKSSQAPKLLFHYYDKDFNNEADTPDNFQSRRPNTSFCFLDIRSPGLGDTAMYLCATSRRPERRESDTQYFGPGTRLTVL.

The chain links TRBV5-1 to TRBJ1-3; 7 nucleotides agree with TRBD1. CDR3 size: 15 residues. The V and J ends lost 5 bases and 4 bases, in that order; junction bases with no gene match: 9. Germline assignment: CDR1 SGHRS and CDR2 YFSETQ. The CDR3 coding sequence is TGCGCCAGCAGGCCGGAGACAGGGCCGGGAAACACCATATATTTT. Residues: CASRPETGPGNTIYF. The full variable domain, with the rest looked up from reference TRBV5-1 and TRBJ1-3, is KAGVTQTPRYLIKTRGQQVTLSCSPISGHRSVSWYQQTPGQGLQFLFEYFSETQRNKGNFPGRFSGRQFSNSRSEMNVSTLELGDSALYLCASRPETGPGNTIYFGEGSWLTVV.

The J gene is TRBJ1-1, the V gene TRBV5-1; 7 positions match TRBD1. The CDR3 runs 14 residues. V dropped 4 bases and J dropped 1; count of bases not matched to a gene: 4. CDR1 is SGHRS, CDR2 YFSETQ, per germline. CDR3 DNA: TGCGCCAGCAGCAAACGACAGGGGAACACTGAAGCTTTCTTT. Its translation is CASSKRQGNTEAFF.

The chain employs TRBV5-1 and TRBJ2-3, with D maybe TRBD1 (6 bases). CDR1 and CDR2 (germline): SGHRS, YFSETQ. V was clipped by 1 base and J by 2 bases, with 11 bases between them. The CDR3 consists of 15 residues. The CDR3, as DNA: TGCGCCAGCAGCTTGTCCGGGACATACACAGATACGCAGTATTTT. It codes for CASSLSGTYTDTQYF.

The CDR3 loop reads CASSYSLAGDYEQYF. The CDR3 DNA sequence: TGTGCCAGCAGTTACTCGCTAGCGGGAGACTACGAGCAGTACTTC. V is TRBV6-6 and J is TRBJ2-7; 10 bases match TRBD2. V shed 0 bases and J 3 bases; nucleotides not matched to a gene: 2. The CDR3 covers 15 residues. Germline CDR1 MNHNY, CDR2 SVGAGI (reference sequence).

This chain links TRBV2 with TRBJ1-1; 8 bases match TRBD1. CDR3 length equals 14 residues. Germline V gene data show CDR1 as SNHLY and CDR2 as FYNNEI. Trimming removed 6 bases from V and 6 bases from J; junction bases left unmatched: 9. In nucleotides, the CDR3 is TGTGCCAGCAGGAACTTAGTACAGGGGGCTGAAGCTTTCTTT. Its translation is CASRNLVQGAEAFF.